A single TCR beta chain is shown here with its context. The gene names given are mouse names. The read gets to within 1 residue of the CDR3 end, and the germline J gene fills in the rest. Germline V lookup: CDR1 SNHLY, CDR2 FYNGKV (reference sequence). The CDR3 loop spans 14 amino acids. The V and J ends lost 4 bases and 3 bases, in that order; junction bases with no gene match: 1. This sample stems from a study of tissue T cells after allogeneic stem cell transplantation. Time point of the sample: mouse harvest day 7 after allogeneic transplant. Mouse grafts combined 10^7 T-cell-depleted bone marrow cells with 10^6 splenic CD5+ T cells. Sequencing was performed with immunoSEQ multiplex PCR; in TCRdb, only in-frame clones are kept and a portion is missing. The sample contains under 6,000 clones, 46% of which appear only once.

Sequencing was done on a sample of skin. This clonotype originated in a female BALB/c mouse given C57BL/6 T cells with graft-versus-host disease after an allogeneic hematopoietic cell transplant. The rearrangement joins TRBV3 to TRBJ2-1, with 9 bases matching TRBD2. The CDR3 loop reads CASSSTGGYAEQFF. The DNA read from the CDR3 is TGTGCCAGCAGCTCGACTGGGGGCTATGCTGAGCAGTTC.